This T cell receptor (beta chain) was sequenced in a study of a mutant IDH1 vaccine in newly diagnosed glioma. Looking at the study overall: Once 4-6 weeks had passed after radiotherapy alone, vaccination started, or it started with temozolomide cycles.

As concerns this clone: Its specificity is not known.

Germline V lookup: CDR1 SQVTM, CDR2 ANQGSEA. Trimming stripped 6 bases from V and 6 bases from J, with 16 bases between. The CDR3 is made up of 13 amino acids. Libraries were prepared by immunoSEQ multiplex PCR; TCRdb keeps only in-frame clonotypes and omits some of them. The data contain roughly 11,000 clones, around 81% of them seen just once; the ten biggest clones take up around a sixth. Described time point: week 47, end of study. Vaccination used 300 ug of mutant IDH1 20-mer peptide per dose, with topical imiquimod. Astrocytomas found in donors were new, WHO grade 3 or 4, IDH1-mutant and ATRX-lost.

The sample here was PBMCs, taken from a glioma patient whose treatment included an IDH1 peptide vaccine. The clonotype originates from a man aged 25 to 40 with glioma. The genes are TRBV29-1 and TRBJ2-3; D unresolved. In nucleotides, the CDR3 is TGCAGCGTCGGGTGGCTACCCACGGATACGCAGTATTTT. This gives the protein CSVGWLPTDTQYF.